The 12 T cell receptor beta chains below come from one sample, sequenced in a study of T cell responses to AZD1222 COVID-19 vaccine. Clones were read by immunoSEQ multiplex PCR, and TCRdb kept only the in-frame ones, dropping some. The sample yields some 90,000 clones, roughly nine tenths seen once. The sequencing here drew on peripheral blood, taken on day 0 of AZD1222 vaccination. These receptors all come from an adult in good health.

The rearrangement links TRBV6-1 to TRBJ2-1, with a tentative D call TRBD2 (5 bases). Germline V lookup: CDR1 MNHNS, CDR2 SASEGT. The germline V and J ends were trimmed by 3 bases and 4 bases, with 13 bases remaining between them. The CDR3 extends over 15 amino acids. The CDR3 sequence is CASSDGGSRYNEQFF. The CDR3 DNA is TGTGCCAGCAGTGATGGTGGGAGTAGGTACAATGAGCAGTTCTTC.

This chain joins TRBV14 and TRBJ2-7, with a tentative D call TRBD1 (6 bases). The CDR3 sequence is 13 residues long. V was pared by 4 bases and J by 6 bases, with 13 bases between. Looked up from germline, CDR1 is SGHDN and CDR2 is FVKESK. The DNA of the CDR3 is TGTGCCAGCAGCCGGATCCAGGGGTCCGAGCAGTACTTC. It codes for CASSRIQGSEQYF.

This chain links TRBV27 with TRBJ2-7; D may be TRBD1 (5 bases). CDR3 length equals 11 residues. In germline, CDR1 is MNHEY, CDR2 SMNVEV (reference sequence). Deletions cut 4 bases from V and 7 bases from J, with 8 bases between. The CDR3 region is CASSSTEEQYF. DNA of the CDR3: TGTGCCAGCAGTTCGACAGAGGAGCAGTACTTC.

This clone was recorded only once. This chain joins TRBV14 and TRBJ2-7; 12 positions match TRBD1. CDR1 is SGHDN and CDR2 is FVKESK in the germline V gene. Trimming removed 7 bases from V and 5 bases from J; junction bases left unmatched: 9. The CDR3 is 15 residues long. The CDR3 DNA sequence: TGTGCCAGCACCACCGGGACAGGGGGCTGGAACGAGCAGTACTTC. It yields the protein CASTTGTGGWNEQYF.

This clone occurred once. The J gene is TRBJ1-2, the V gene TRBV9; no firm D call. The CDR3 is 16 residues long. V shed 3 bases and J shed 0 bases, with 15 bases lying between them. Germline loops: CDR1 SGDLS, CDR2 YYNGEE. The chain's CDR3 is CASSARGTETNYGYTF. CDR3 bases: TGTGCCAGCAGCGCCCGGGGTACGGAGACTAACTATGGCTACACCTTC.

V and J are TRBV3-1 (or the pseudogene TRBV3-2) and TRBJ2-1, with TRBD2 matching over 8 bases. J gave up 7 bases and V 6 bases, and 11 bases lay outside the gene matches. This CDR3 spans 15 amino acids. Looked up from germline, CDR1 is LGHDT and CDR2 is YNNKEL (reference sequence). The CDR3 region has the DNA TGTGCCAGCAGAATAGCGGGACCCCCGGGAAATGAGCAGTTCTTC. This sequence encodes CASRIAGPPGNEQFF.

This chain uses TRBV6-5 with TRBJ2-7, with 10 bases that match TRBD2. CDR1 and CDR2 (germline): MNHEY, SVGAGI. V was pared by 2 bases and J by 9 bases, with 10 bases of the junction left unmatched. The CDR3 length is 15 residues. The CDR3 sequence is CASSYQGTSVLGQYF. As DNA, the CDR3 is TGTGCCAGCAGTTACCAAGGGACTAGCGTCTTGGGGCAGTACTTC.

The rearrangement uses TRBV19 and TRBJ1-5; no clear D. Trimming took off 6 bases at V and 3 bases at J, with 9 bases between the two ends. The CDR3 spans 13 residues. Germline CDR1 is LNHDA and CDR2 is SQIVND (reference sequence). CDR3 nucleotide sequence: TGTGCCAGTAGCCCCGATCTCAATCAGCCCCAGCATTTT. Translation gives CASSPDLNQPQHF.

CDR3 amino acids: CASSFTTSAAYNEQFF. The CDR3 DNA sequence: TGTGCCAGCAGCTTCACAACTAGCGCCGCCTACAATGAGCAGTTCTTC. V is TRBV9 and J is TRBJ2-1; 7 bases map to TRBD2. Trimming cost V 4 bases and J 2 bases; bases outside gene matches: 9. This CDR3 is 16 amino acids long. CDR1 and CDR2 (germline): SGDLS, YYNGEE. Supplemented by reference TRBV9 and TRBJ2-1, the full variable domain reads DSGVTQTPKHLITATGQRVTLRCSPRSGDLSVYWYQQSLDQGLQFLIQYYNGEERAKGNILERFSAQQFPDLHSELNLSSLELGDSALYFCASSFTTSAAYNEQFFGPGTRLTVL.

This clone was seen once. This chain uses TRBV19 with TRBJ2-2; no definite D call. Trimming pared 3 bases from V and 0 bases from J, leaving 17 bases between. The CDR3 totals 18 residues. Germline loops: CDR1 LNHDA, CDR2 SQIVND (reference sequence). The CDR3 DNA reads as TGTGCCAGTAGTATTATTCGGCGGAAGACAACGAACACCGGGGAGCTGTTTTTT. As protein: CASSIIRRKTTNTGELFF.

The chain joins TRBV5-5 to TRBJ1-3; D unclear. Looked up from germline, CDR1 is SGHKS and CDR2 is YYEKEE (reference sequence). V lost 0 bases to trimming and J lost 3 bases, with 13 bases between them. This CDR3 has 16 amino acids. This chain's CDR3 is CASSLGPPGNGNTIYF. The CDR3, as DNA: TGTGCCAGCAGCTTGGGGCCCCCCGGCAATGGAAACACCATATATTTT.

The V call is TRBV7-2, the J call TRBJ2-7, with D possibly TRBD2 on 5 matching bases. Trimming removed 1 base from V and 7 bases from J, with 11 bases in between. The length of the CDR3 is 13 residues. Germline-derived CDR1 and CDR2 are SGHTA and FQGNSA. DNA for the CDR3: TGTGCCAGCAGCTTAGGTTTCGGGGTGGAGCAGTACTTC. Translating gives CASSLGFGVEQYF.